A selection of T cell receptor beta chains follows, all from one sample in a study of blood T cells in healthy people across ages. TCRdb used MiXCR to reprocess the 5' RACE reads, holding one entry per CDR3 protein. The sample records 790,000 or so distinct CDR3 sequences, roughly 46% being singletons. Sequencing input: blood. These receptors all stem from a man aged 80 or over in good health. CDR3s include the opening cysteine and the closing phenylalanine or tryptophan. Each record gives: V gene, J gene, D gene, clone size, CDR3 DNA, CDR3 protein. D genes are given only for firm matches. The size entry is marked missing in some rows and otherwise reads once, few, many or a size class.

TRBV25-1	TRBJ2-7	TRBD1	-	TGTGCCAGCAGTGAATCAGGGACAGGGGCCTACGAGCAGTACTTC	CASSESGTGAYEQYF
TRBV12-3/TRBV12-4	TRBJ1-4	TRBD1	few	TGTGCCAGCAGTGACAGGGGGCTAGATGAAAAACTGTTTTTT	CASSDRGLDEKLFF
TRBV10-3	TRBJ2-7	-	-	TGTGCCATCAGTGAGTTGGACACCTACGAGCAGTACTTC	CAISELDTYEQYF
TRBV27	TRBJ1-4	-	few	TGTGCCAGCAGCTGGGGGTCTCCTAATGAAAAACTGTTTTTT	CASSWGSPNEKLFF
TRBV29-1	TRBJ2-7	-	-	TGCAGCGTTAGGGGTACCTACAAGCAGTACTTC	CSVRGTYKQYF
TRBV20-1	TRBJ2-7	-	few	TGCAGTGCTAGAGATCAGCGGGCGACCTACGAGCAGTACTTC	CSARDQRATYEQYF
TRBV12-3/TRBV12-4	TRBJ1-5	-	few	TGTGCCAGCAGTAGAGTTGGAAGGCAGGGGTTTAGCAATCAGCCCCAGCATTTT	CASSRVGRQGFSNQPQHF
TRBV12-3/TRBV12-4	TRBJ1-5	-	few	TGTGCCAGCAGTTTGTCAGAAGTCAGCAATCAGCCCCAGCATTTT	CASSLSEVSNQPQHF
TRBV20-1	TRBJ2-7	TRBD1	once	TGCAGTGCTAGAGATCCAGGGGGCGTTAGCTACGAGCAGTACTTC	CSARDPGGVSYEQYF
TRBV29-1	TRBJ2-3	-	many	TGCAGCGTTGAAGATTGGAGGGAGGTATCTCGCACAGATACGCAGTATTTT	CSVEDWREVSRTDTQYF
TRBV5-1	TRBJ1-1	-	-	TGCGCCAGCAGCTTGAGTGGGACCCCAGTGAACACTGAAGCTTTCTTT	CASSLSGTPVNTEAFF
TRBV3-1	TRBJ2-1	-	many	TGTGCCAGCAGCCAAGGGCGGAACGGGAATGAGCAGTTCTTC	CASSQGRNGNEQFF
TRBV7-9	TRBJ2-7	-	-	TGTGCCAGCAGCATACTAGGAGTCGTCGACGAGCAGTACTTC	CASSILGVVDEQYF
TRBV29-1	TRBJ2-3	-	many	TGCAGCGTTGTCCCCCCGACAGCAGATACGCAGTATTTT	CSVVPPTADTQYF
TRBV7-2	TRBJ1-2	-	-	TGTGCCAGCAGCACCGGGACGGATTATAATGGCTACACCTTC	CASSTGTDYNGYTF
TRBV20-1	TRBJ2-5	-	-	TGCAGTGCTAGAGTAGCAGGGAGAAAAGAGACCCAGTACTTC	CSARVAGRKETQYF
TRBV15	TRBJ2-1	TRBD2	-	TGTGCCACCAGCAGGGCGACTAGCAGGCGCTCCTACAATGAGCAGTTCTTC	CATSRATSRRSYNEQFF
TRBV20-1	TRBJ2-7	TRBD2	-	TGCAGTGCTAGTCCCCCGGGACTAGCGTTAGCGTACGAGCAGTACTTC	CSASPPGLALAYEQYF
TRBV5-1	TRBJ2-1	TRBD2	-	TGCGCCAGCAGCTCCGGGACTAGCGGGTTCAATGAGCAGTTCTTC	CASSSGTSGFNEQFF
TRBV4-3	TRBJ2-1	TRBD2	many	TGCGCCAGCAGCCAAGAGGGCGGGAGTCCCTACAATGAGCAGTTCTTC	CASSQEGGSPYNEQFF
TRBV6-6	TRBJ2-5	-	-	TGTGCCAGCAGCCTCCTTTGGTCGGACCAAGAGACCCAGTACTTC	CASSLLWSDQETQYF
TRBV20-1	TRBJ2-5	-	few	TGCAGTGCCACAGATCCCCAAGAGACCCAGTACTTC	CSATDPQETQYF
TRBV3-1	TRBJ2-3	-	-	TGTGCCACCGGCGGCGCGGGCTCCACAGATACGCAGTATTTT	CATGGAGSTDTQYF
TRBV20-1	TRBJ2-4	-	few	TGCAGTGCGGTCCCAGGGAGTTCGGCCAAAAACATTCAGTACTTC	CSAVPGSSAKNIQYF
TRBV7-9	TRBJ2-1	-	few	TGTGCCAGCAGACGGCCGGCGGGATACAGCTCCTACAATGAGCAGTTCTTC	CASRRPAGYSSYNEQFF
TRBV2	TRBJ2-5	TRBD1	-	TGTGCCGGGGGCGGACAGGTTTCGCAGACCCAGTACTTC	CAGGGQVSQTQYF
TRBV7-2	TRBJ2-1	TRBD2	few	TGTGCCAGCAGCTCCACCGGGACTAGCGGGGGTGAGCAGTTCTTC	CASSSTGTSGGEQFF
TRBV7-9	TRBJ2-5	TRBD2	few	TGTGCCAGCAGCCCTGGGACTAGCGGGATACAAGAGACCCAGTACTTC	CASSPGTSGIQETQYF
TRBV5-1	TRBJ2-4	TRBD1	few	TGCGCCAGCAGCCATTCCGGGACAGGGGACATTCAGTACTTC	CASSHSGTGDIQYF
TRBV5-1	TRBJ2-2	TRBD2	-	TGCGCCAGCAGCTTGGTTGGACTAGCGGGATCTAACACCGGGGAGCTGTTTTTT	CASSLVGLAGSNTGELFF
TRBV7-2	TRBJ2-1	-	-	TGTGTCAGCAGCGTATCTAATAGCGGCGGTGAGCAGTTATTC	CVSSVSNSGGEQLF
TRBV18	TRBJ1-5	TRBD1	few	TGTGCCAGCTCGCCGGGACAGAAACAGCCCCAGCATTTT	CASSPGQKQPQHF
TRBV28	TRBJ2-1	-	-	TGTGCCAGCAGTTTTTCCAGGCGGGAGCAGTTCTTC	CASSFSRREQFF
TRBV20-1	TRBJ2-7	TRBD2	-	TGCAGTGCTGGCAGACTAGCGGGGGCCTACGAGCAGTACTTC	CSAGRLAGAYEQYF
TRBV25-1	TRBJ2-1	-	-	TGTGCCAGCAGTGAAAGCGGCCCCCCCTCCTACAATGAGCAGTTCTTC	CASSESGPPSYNEQFF
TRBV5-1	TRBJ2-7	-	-	TGCGCCAGCAGCCCCGATGAGCGTATCCGTGACGAGCAGTACTTC	CASSPDERIRDEQYF
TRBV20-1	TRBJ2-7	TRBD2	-	TGCAGTGCTAGACTGGGGATAGCGGGAGACTTGGGGCAGTACTTC	CSARLGIAGDLGQYF
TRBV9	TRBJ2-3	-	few	TGTGCCAGCAGCGTAGGGCAGGACACAGATACGCAGTATTTT	CASSVGQDTDTQYF